Each of the 23 T cell receptor beta chains below was sequenced from the same sample in a study of T cells after yellow fever vaccination. In TCRdb, the 5' RACE reads were re-called with MiXCR into one record per CDR3 protein. The repertoire has a few hundred thousand distinct CDR3 sequences, under 7.5% of them found once; the top ten carry around 16%. The source material was PBMCs, sampled 5 days after the yellow fever booster vaccination. Every receptor here comes from a man aged 25-40 years who received the YFV17D yellow fever vaccine.

This clonotype was found a few times. V and J are TRBV20-1 and TRBJ1-2, with D possibly TRBD1 on 6 matching bases. Germline assignment: CDR1 DFQATT and CDR2 SNEGSKA (reference sequence). Trimming stripped 5 bases from V and 2 bases from J, with 9 bases between. This CDR3 has 12 residues. DNA for the CDR3: TGCAGTGCTGCAGGACAGAACTATGGCTACACCTTC. Translated, it gives CSAAGQNYGYTF.

The table lists this clonotype with a few counts. J is TRBJ2-7 and V is TRBV11-2; weak D call: TRBD2 (5 bases). CDR1 SGHAT and CDR2 FQNNGV come from the germline V gene. The CDR3 spans 14 residues. Trimming shortened V by 8 bases and J by 4 bases, and 18 bases separated the two germline ends. The CDR3 is CASLRAGAAYEQYF. In nucleotides, the CDR3 is TGTGCCAGCTTGCGGGCAGGAGCGGCGTACGAGCAGTACTTC.

This clonotype was detected a few times. The gene calls are TRBV3-1 and TRBJ2-7; 7 bases match TRBD1. V gave up 6 bases and J gave up 1 base; unmatched junction bases: 9. In germline, CDR1 is LGHDT, CDR2 YNNKEL (reference sequence). The CDR3 runs 15 residues. The CDR3 DNA sequence: TGTGCCAGCAGTCAACTTCCGACAGGGTCCTACGAGCAGTACTTC. Translating it yields CASSQLPTGSYEQYF.

In the case of this clonotype: The junction departs from germline at one end; a sequencing error may be responsible. V and J are TRBV7-2 and TRBJ2-5, with a possible D match to TRBD1 (6 bases). This CDR3 has 15 residues. Looked up from germline, CDR1 is SGHTA and CDR2 is FQGNSA. The CDR3 loop is CASSLLGQPQVTQYF. CDR3 DNA sequence: TGTGCCAGCAGCTTACTCGGACAGCCGCAAGTGACCCAGTACTTC. The complete variable domain, with remaining parts taken from reference TRBV7-2 and TRBJ2-5, reads GAGVSQSPSNKVTEKGKDVELRCDPISGHTALYWYRQSLGQGLEFLIYFQGNSAPDKSGLPSDRFSAERTGGSVSTLTIQRTQQEDSAVYLCASSLLGQPQVTQYFGPGTRLLVL.

This clonotype has ten or more counts. The chain links TRBV29-1 to TRBJ1-1; a possible D gene is TRBD1 (5 bases). CDR1 is SQVTM, CDR2 ANQGSEA, per germline. The V end was cut by 5 bases, the J end by 10 bases, with 11 bases between. This CDR3 spans 10 amino acids. The CDR3 region has the DNA TGCAGCGTTTTTCGGGGACGAGCTTTCTTT. Encoded protein: CSVFRGRAFF.

The J gene is TRBJ2-5, the V gene TRBV11-2; D possibly corresponds to TRBD1 (6 bases). CDR1 is SGHAT and CDR2 is FQNNGV in the germline V gene. The CDR3 runs to 15 residues. Trimming pared 1 base from V and 5 bases from J, leaving 14 bases between. This chain's CDR3 is CASSLAQGTRETQYF. The CDR3 bases are TGTGCCAGCAGCTTAGCCCAGGGGACCAGGGAGACCCAGTACTTC.

This clonotype was counted between two and nine times. The rearrangement joins TRBV20-1 to TRBJ2-7; 8 bases agree with TRBD2. Trimming removed 0 bases from V and 4 bases from J; junction bases left unmatched: 5. This CDR3 has 14 residues. CDR1 is DFQATT, CDR2 SNEGSKA, per germline (reference sequence). DNA for the CDR3: TGCAGTGCTAGAGATCTCGAGCGGGAGTACGAGCAGTACTTC. Translation gives CSARDLEREYEQYF.

This clonotype was seen more than once but under ten times. The V gene is TRBV28, the J gene TRBJ2-7, with 8 positions matching TRBD1. Trimming removed 2 bases from V and 4 bases from J; junction bases left unmatched: 4. Germline loops: CDR1 MDHEN, CDR2 SYDVKM. This CDR3 spans 14 amino acids. The CDR3 sequence is CASSLPGGDYEQYF. CDR3 nucleotides: TGTGCCAGCAGTTTACCAGGGGGCGATTACGAGCAGTACTTC.

This clonotype occurred many times. The CDR3 reads CASSSGIAGVGEQFF. CDR3 in DNA: TGTGCCAGCAGTAGTGGAATAGCGGGAGTTGGAGAGCAGTTCTTC. The chain has TRBV6-5 and TRBJ2-1; TRBD2 matches 9 bases. J gave up 10 bases and V 5 bases, and 12 bases lay outside the gene matches. This CDR3 region has 15 residues. CDR1 is MNHEY, CDR2 SVGAGI, per germline.

This clonotype occurred many times. This sequence joins TRBV5-1 and TRBJ2-1; D unresolved. The CDR3 is made up of 16 amino acids. Trimming stripped 4 bases from V and 0 bases from J, with 14 bases between. Germline values: CDR1 SGHRS, CDR2 YFSETQ. The CDR3 DNA reads as TGCGCCAGCAGCCCGGACGGAACCAGCTCCTACAATGAGCAGTTCTTC. Its translation is CASSPDGTSSYNEQFF. The full variable domain, in which reference TRBV5-1 and TRBJ2-1 provide the parts outside the CDR3, is KAGVTQTPRYLIKTRGQQVTLSCSPISGHRSVSWYQQTPGQGLQFLFEYFSETQRNKGNFPGRFSGRQFSNSRSEMNVSTLELGDSALYLCASSPDGTSSYNEQFFGPGTRLTVL.

This clonotype showed up many times. V is TRBV15 and J is TRBJ2-7; D unclear. The CDR3 runs 12 residues. V lost 2 bases and J lost 4, with 6 bases in between. Germline V lookup: CDR1 LNHNV, CDR2 YYDKDF (reference sequence). CDR3 region: CATSRHPYEQYF. The CDR3 coding sequence is TGTGCCACCAGCAGACACCCATACGAGCAGTACTTC.

Ten or more counts support this clonotype. This rearrangement joins TRBV7-2 to TRBJ2-1; 7 bases line up with TRBD1. Germline CDR1 reads SGHTA; CDR2 reads FQGNSA. Unmatched junction bases numbered 24, after V lost 7 bases and J lost 12 bases. This CDR3 contains 17 residues. The CDR3 sequence is CASTQPGLGGSLDGQFF. Here the CDR3 DNA reads TGTGCCAGCACCCAGCCTGGGTTAGGGGGCTCCCTAGATGGGCAGTTCTTC. Full variable domain (missing parts from reference TRBV7-2 and TRBJ2-1): GAGVSQSPSNKVTEKGKDVELRCDPISGHTALYWYRQSLGQGLEFLIYFQGNSAPDKSGLPSDRFSAERTGGSVSTLTIQRTQQEDSAVYLCASTQPGLGGSLDGQFFGPGTRLTVL.

This clonotype was seen a handful of times. The rearrangement uses TRBV5-1 and TRBJ2-5; TRBD2 agrees at 9 bases. The V and J ends lost 4 bases and 5 bases, in that order; junction bases with no gene match: 12. CDR3 size: 16 residues. Germline CDR1 and CDR2: SGHRS and YFSETQ. The CDR3 DNA reads TGCGCCAGCAGCGCTATCGAAATAGCGGGAGTTGAGACCCAGTACTTC. Amino acids: CASSAIEIAGVETQYF.

In its sample, this clonotype was seen a few times. This rearrangement joins TRBV6-5 to TRBJ2-1, with TRBD1 as a possible D gene (6 bases). V was trimmed by 2 bases and J by 2 bases, leaving 16 bases between them. CDR1 MNHEY and CDR2 SVGAGI come from the germline V gene. CDR3 length equals 17 residues. Here the CDR3 reads CASSYKYRDPPYNEQFF. The CDR3 DNA reads TGTGCCAGCAGTTACAAATACAGGGATCCGCCCTACAATGAGCAGTTCTTC.

The chain has TRBV7-6 and TRBJ2-5, with unresolved D. The CDR3 spans 14 residues. Germline V gene lookup returns CDR1 SGHVS and CDR2 FNYEAQ. V lost 0 bases and J lost 4, with 9 bases in between. The CDR3 DNA reads as TGTGCCAGCAGCTTAGCTCCGCTGGTAGAGACCCAGTACTTC. Its protein product is CASSLAPLVETQYF.

This clonotype was observed many times. The chain recombines TRBV9 with TRBJ2-2, with TRBD2 matching over 12 bases. The junction had 20 bases not matched to a gene; V was cut back by 1 base and J by 4 bases. The CDR3 extends over 22 amino acids. Germline assignment: CDR1 SGDLS and CDR2 YYNGEE. The CDR3 region has the DNA TGTGCCAGCAGCGTAAACCCCTCTAGCGGGAGGGCCCCCCGGGGTTCCACCGGGGAGCTGTTTTTT. Encoded protein: CASSVNPSSGRAPRGSTGELFF. The whole variable domain, filled in from reference TRBV9 and TRBJ2-2, reads DSGVTQTPKHLITATGQRVTLRCSPRSGDLSVYWYQQSLDQGLQFLIQYYNGEERAKGNILERFSAQQFPDLHSELNLSSLELGDSALYFCASSVNPSSGRAPRGSTGELFFGEGSRLTVL.

The CDR3 here is CSVATGDGNTIYF. In nucleotides, the CDR3 is TGCAGCGTTGCCACAGGGGACGGAAACACCATATATTTT. The V and J genes are TRBV29-1 and TRBJ1-3; 7 bases map to TRBD1. Germline V CDR1 and CDR2: SQVTM, ANQGSEA. V lost 4 bases, J lost 4 bases, and 4 bases stayed unmatched. This CDR3 contains 13 residues.

J is TRBJ2-1 and V is TRBV20-1, with TRBD2 matching over 7 bases. This CDR3 contains 14 residues. The germline gives CDR1 DFQATT, CDR2 SNEGSKA (reference sequence). CDR3 bases: TGCAGCCTACAGAGACTAGCCCCCTCCAATGAGCAGTTCTTC. Residues: CSLQRLAPSNEQFF.

V and J are TRBV7-9 and TRBJ2-3, with 8 bases matching TRBD2. This CDR3 spans 15 amino acids. After removal of 2 bases from V and 6 bases from J, the junction contained 7 bases not matched to a gene. Germline lookup yields CDR1 SEHNR and CDR2 FQNEAQ (reference sequence). The CDR3 DNA reads as TGTGCCAGCAGCTTATCGGGGGGGATCGTGGATACGCAGTATTTT. This translates into CASSLSGGIVDTQYF.

The rearrangement uses TRBV5-1 and TRBJ2-2, with D perhaps TRBD1 (5 bases). The CDR3 extends over 15 amino acids. Between the trimmed V and J ends, which lost 5 bases and 4 bases, there was a span of 15 bases. The germline CDR1 and CDR2 sequences are SGHRS and YFSETQ. This CDR3 is CASSVYRTSTGELFF. As DNA, the CDR3 is TGCGCCAGCAGTGTCTACAGGACGAGCACCGGGGAGCTGTTTTTT.

A single count supports this clonotype. A read error may produce the germline difference seen at one junction end. The chain joins TRBV6-2 or TRBV6-3 to TRBJ2-1; no definite D call. CDR3 length equals 14 residues. CDR1 is MNHEY and CDR2 is SVGEGT in the germline V gene. The CDR3 bases are TGTGCCAGCAGTTACCTCTTCTTCGCCAATAAGCAGTTCTTC. This encodes CASSYLFFANKQFF.

The chain joins TRBV5-1 to TRBJ2-1, with a possible D match to TRBD2 (7 bases). CDR3 length equals 21 residues. V was cut by 6 bases and J by 1 base, with 32 bases left in between. Germline loops: CDR1 SGHRS, CDR2 YFSETQ. The DNA of the CDR3 is TGCGCCAGCAAGGGGGACAATAGGGGCGTACGCGGGAGAGGGTCCTACAATGAGCAGTTCTTC. Its protein product is CASKGDNRGVRGRGSYNEQFF.

This clonotype turned up a few times. V and J are TRBV15 and TRBJ2-1; D might be TRBD1 or TRBD2, each matching 5 bases. The V gene's germline CDR1 is LNHNV and CDR2 YYDKDF (reference sequence). The V end was cut by 3 bases, the J end by 3 bases, with 12 bases between. The CDR3 runs 15 residues. The CDR3 DNA reads TGTGCCACCAGCAGGAGGGACCCCCTCTACAATGAGCAGTTCTTC. It translates to CATSRRDPLYNEQFF. Full variable domain (outside the CDR3, taken from reference TRBV15 and TRBJ2-1): DAMVIQNPRYQVTQFGKPVTLSCSQTLNHNVMYWYQQKSSQAPKLLFHYYDKDFNNEADTPDNFQSRRPNTSFCFLDIRSPGLGDTAMYLCATSRRDPLYNEQFFGPGTRLTVL.